This TCR beta chain was captured by sequencing in a study of glioma-infiltrating T cells. The study's findings and limits: Tissue-blood divergence was below expectation in non-neoplastic patients, above in gliomas.

On this clonotype: Its matching antigen is unknown.

Amplification of TCR alpha and beta CDR3 regions from RNA used iRepertoire nested multiplex PCR. Input was 100-400 ng of tissue mRNA or PBMC total RNA. Using its own MiXCR run on the multiplex PCR reads, TCRdb lists one record per CDR3 protein. The data hold 20,000 to 25,000 distinct CDR3 sequences, with 20% to 25% observed a single time. The source is a human donor with low-grade glioma or glioblastoma, undergoing nonglioma brain surgery, or in good health (not recorded which). Sequenced input: glioma tissue, nonneoplastic brain tissue, or PBMCs (not recorded which).

CDR3 DNA: TGTGCCAGCATCCCTGAACACTACATAATGAACACTGAAGCTTTCTTT. It yields the protein CASIPEHYIMNTEAFF. V and J are TRBV12-3 or TRBV12-4 and TRBJ1-1; D not certain. V was shortened by 7 bases and J by 0 bases, with 18 bases between the two germline ends. The CDR3 is made up of 16 amino acids.